This T cell receptor (beta chain) originates from a study of control samples from healthy donors and cancer patients. Sequencing was performed with immunoSEQ multiplex PCR; in TCRdb, only in-frame clones are kept and a portion is missing. The sample shows just under 150,000 clones, around 92% of them seen only once. V was clipped by 6 bases and J by 0 bases, with 12 bases between them. CDR3 length equals 14 residues. Per the germline V gene, CDR1 is LNHDA and CDR2 is SQIVND (reference sequence). This receptor was taken from a man younger than 45 in good health. This rearrangement joins TRBV19 to TRBJ2-7; possibly TRBD1 for D (5 bases). Sequenced sample: blood. This CDR3 reads CASSPRANSYEQYF. DNA for the CDR3: TGTGCCAGTAGCCCCAGGGCCAACTCCTACGAGCAGTACTTC.